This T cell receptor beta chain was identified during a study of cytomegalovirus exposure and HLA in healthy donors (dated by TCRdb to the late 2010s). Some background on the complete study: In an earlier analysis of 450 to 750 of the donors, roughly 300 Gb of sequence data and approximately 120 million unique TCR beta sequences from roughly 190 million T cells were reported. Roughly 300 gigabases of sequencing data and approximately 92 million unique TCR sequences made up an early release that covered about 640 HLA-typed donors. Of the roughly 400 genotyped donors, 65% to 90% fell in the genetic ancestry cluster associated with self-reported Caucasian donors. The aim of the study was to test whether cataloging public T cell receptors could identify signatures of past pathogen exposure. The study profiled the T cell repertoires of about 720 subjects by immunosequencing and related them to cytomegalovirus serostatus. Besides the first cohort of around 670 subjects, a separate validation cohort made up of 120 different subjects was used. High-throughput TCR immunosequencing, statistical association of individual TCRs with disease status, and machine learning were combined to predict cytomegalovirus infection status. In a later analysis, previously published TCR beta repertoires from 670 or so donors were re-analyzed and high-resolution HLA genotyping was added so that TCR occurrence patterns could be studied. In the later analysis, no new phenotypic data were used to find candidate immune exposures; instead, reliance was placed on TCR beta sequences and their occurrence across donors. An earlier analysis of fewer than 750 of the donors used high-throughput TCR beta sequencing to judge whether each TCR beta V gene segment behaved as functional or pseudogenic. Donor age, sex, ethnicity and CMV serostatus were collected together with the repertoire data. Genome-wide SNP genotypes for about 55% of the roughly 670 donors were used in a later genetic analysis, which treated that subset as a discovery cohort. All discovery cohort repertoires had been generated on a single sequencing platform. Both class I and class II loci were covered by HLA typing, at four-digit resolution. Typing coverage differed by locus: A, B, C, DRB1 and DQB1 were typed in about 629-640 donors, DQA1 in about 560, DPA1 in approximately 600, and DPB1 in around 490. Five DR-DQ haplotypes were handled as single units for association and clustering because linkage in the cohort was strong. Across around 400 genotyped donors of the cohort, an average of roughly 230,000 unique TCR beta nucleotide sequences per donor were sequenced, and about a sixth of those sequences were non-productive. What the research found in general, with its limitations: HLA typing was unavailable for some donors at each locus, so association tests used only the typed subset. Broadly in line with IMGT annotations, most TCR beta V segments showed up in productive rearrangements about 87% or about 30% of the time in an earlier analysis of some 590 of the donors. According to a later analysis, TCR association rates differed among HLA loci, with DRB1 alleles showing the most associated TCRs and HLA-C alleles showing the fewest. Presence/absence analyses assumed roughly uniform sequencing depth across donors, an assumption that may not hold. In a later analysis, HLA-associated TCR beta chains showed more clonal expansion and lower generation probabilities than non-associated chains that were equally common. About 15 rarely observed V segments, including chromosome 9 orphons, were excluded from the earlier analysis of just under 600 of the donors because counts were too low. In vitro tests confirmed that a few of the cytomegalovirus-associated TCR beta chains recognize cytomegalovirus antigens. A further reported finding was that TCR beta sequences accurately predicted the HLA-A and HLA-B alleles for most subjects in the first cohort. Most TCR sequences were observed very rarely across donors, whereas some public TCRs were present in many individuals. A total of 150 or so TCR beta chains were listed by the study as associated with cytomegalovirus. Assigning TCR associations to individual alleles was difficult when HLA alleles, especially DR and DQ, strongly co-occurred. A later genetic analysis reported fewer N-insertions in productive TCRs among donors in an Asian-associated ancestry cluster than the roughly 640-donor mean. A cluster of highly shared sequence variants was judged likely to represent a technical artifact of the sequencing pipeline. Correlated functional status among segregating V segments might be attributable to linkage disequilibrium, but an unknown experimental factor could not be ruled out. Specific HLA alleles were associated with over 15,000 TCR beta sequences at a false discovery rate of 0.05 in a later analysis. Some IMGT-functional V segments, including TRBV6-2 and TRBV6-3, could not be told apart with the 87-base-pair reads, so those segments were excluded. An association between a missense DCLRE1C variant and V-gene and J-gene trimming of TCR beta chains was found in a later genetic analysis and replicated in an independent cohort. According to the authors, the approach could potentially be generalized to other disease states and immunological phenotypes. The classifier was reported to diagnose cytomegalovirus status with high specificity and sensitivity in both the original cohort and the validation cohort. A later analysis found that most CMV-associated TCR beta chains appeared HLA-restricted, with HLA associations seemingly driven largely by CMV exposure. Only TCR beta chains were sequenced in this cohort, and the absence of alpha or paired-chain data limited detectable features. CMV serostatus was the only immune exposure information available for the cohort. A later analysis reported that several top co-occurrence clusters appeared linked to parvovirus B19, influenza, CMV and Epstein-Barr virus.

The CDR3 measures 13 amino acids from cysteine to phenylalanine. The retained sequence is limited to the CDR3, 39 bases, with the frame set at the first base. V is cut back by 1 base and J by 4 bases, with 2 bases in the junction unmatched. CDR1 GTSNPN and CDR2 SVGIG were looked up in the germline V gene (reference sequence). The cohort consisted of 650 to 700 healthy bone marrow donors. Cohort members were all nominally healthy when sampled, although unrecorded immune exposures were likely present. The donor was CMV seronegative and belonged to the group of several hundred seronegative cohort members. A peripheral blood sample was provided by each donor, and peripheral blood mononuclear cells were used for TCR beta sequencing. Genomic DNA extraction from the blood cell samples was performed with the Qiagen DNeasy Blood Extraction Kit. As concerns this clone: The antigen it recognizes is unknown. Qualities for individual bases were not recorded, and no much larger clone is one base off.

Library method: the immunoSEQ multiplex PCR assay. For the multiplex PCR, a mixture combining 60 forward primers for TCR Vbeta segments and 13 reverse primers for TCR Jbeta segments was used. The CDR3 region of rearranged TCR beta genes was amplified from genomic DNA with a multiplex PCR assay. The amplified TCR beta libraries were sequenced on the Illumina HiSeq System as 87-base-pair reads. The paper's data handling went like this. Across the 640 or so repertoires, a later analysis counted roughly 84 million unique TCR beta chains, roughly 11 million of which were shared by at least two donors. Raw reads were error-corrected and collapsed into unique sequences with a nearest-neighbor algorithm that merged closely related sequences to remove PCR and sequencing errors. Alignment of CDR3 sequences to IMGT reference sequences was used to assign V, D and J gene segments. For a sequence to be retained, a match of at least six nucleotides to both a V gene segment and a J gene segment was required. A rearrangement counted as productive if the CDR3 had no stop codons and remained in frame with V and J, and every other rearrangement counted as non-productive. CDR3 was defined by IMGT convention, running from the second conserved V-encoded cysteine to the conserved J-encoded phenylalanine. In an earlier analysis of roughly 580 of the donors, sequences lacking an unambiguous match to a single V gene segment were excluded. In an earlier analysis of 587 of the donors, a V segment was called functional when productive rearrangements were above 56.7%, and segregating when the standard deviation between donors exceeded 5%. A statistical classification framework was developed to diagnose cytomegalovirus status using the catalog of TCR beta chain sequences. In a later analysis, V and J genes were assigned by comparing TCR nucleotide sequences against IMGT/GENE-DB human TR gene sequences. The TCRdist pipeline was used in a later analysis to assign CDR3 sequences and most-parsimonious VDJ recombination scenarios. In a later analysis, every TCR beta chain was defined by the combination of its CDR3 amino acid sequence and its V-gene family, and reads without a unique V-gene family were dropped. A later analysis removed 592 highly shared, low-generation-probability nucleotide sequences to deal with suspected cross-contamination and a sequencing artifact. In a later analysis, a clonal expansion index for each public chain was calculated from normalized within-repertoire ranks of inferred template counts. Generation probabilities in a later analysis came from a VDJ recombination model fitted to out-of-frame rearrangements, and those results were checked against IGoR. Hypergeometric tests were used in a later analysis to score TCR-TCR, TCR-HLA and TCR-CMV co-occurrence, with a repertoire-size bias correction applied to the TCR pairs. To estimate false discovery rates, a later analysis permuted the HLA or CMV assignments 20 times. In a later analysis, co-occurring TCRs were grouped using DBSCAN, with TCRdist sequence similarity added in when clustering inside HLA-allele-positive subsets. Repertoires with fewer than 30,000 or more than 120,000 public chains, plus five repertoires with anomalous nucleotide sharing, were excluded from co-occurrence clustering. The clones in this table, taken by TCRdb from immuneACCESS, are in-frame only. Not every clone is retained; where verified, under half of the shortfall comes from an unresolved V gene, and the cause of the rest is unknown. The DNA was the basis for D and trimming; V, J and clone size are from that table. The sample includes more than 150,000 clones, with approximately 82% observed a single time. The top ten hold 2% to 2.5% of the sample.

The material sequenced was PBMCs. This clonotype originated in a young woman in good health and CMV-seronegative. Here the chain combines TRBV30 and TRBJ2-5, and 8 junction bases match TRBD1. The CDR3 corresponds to CAWSGGTGETQYF. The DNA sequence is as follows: TGTGCCTGGAGTGGCGGGACAGGAGAGACCCAGTACTTC.